This T cell receptor beta chain was sequenced during a study of shared clonotypes between healthy human individuals. Study results and caveats: A handful of donors held roughly 5% of naive CD4 clonotypes in common. Sorted-subset sequencing was shown by rarefaction to be incomplete despite large depth.

Naive-designated CD8 cells lacked CD45RO, were positively enriched for CCR7, and omitted terminally differentiated effector memory CD45RA+ cells. Healthy and HIV-negative, the adult donors had no recent acute infections or vaccinations. The authors ran the assay at deep level. Libraries were prepared by immunoSEQ multiplex PCR; TCRdb keeps only in-frame clonotypes and omits some of them. The data show about 2 million clones, about 95% seen once. This clone appeared a single time. What it recognizes is unknown. Germline-derived CDR1 and CDR2 are LNHNV and YYDKDF (reference sequence). V shed 1 base and J 6 bases; nucleotides not matched to a gene: 2. The CDR3 extends over 14 amino acids.

Sequenced input: naive CD8+ T cells sorted from blood. This TCR came from a man aged 18 to 30 in good health. This sequence joins TRBV15 and TRBJ2-1, with 8 bases identical to TRBD1. The CDR3: CATSRVDRANEQFF. CDR3 in DNA: TGTGCCACCAGCAGAGTGGACAGGGCCAATGAGCAGTTCTTC.